These 7 T cell receptor beta chains share one sample of origin, sequenced in a study of blood T cell repertoires in COVID-19. The data were produced by immunoSEQ multiplex PCR, yet TCRdb's version contains in-frame clones alone and is incomplete. The sample has hundreds of thousands of clones, around 87% seen once. The material sequenced was peripheral blood. All receptors derive from a human donor in a cohort sampled during active COVID-19.

The chain employs TRBV7-9 and TRBJ2-1; TRBD2 matches 12 bases. J was trimmed by 7 bases and V by 5 bases; bases with no gene match: 18. Germline V gene data show CDR1 as SEHNR and CDR2 as FQNEAQ (reference sequence). This CDR3 contains 19 residues. CDR3 DNA sequence: TGTGCCAGCAGCCAATCTCTTCGGACTAGCGGGGAACGGCCGAATGAGCAGTTCTTC. As protein: CASSQSLRTSGERPNEQFF.

The V call is TRBV3-1 (or the pseudogene TRBV3-2), the J call TRBJ2-3; a weak D match, TRBD2 (6 bases). Trimming removed 1 base from V and 0 bases from J, with 14 bases in between. The CDR3 spans 17 residues. The germline CDR1 and CDR2 sequences are LGHDT and YNNKEL (reference sequence). The CDR3 sequence is CASSQVVGLASTDTQYF. The CDR3 region has the DNA TGTGCCAGCAGCCAAGTCGTGGGGCTAGCGAGCACAGATACGCAGTATTTT.

The gene calls are TRBV4-1 and TRBJ2-3, with D hard to call. Germline V lookup: CDR1 MGHRA, CDR2 YSYEKL. Trimming removed 2 bases at V and 1 base at J, with 13 bases between. This CDR3 comprises 16 residues. CDR3 DNA: TGCGCCAGCAGCCAACGTTTGAGGTCTGGCACAGATACGCAGTATTTT. It translates to CASSQRLRSGTDTQYF.

This chain joins TRBV18 and TRBJ2-5, with 16 nucleotides matching TRBD2. From germline, CDR1 is KGHSH and CDR2 LQKENI. The CDR3 is 18 residues long. The J segment lost 5 bases and the V segment lost 0 bases, leaving 6 bases of the junction unmatched. The CDR3: CASSPPGLAGGPGETQYF. In DNA form, the CDR3 reads TGTGCCAGCTCACCACCGGGACTAGCGGGAGGGCCTGGGGAGACCCAGTACTTC.

The rearrangement links TRBV5-1 to TRBJ2-7; 8 nucleotides line up with TRBD1. CDR1 and CDR2 from the germline V gene are SGHRS and YFSETQ. Losses at the gene ends were 7 bases for V and 3 bases for J; bases not matched to a gene: 6. The CDR3 has 13 amino acids. The CDR3 region has the DNA TGCGCCAGCCGGCGGACAGGGAACTACGAGCAGTACTTC. Its protein is CASRRTGNYEQYF.

V is TRBV5-4 and J is TRBJ2-3, with 12 bases aligning to TRBD2. There are 18 residues in the CDR3. Germline V lookup: CDR1 SGHNT, CDR2 YYREEE (reference sequence). Trimming at V came to 4 bases and at J to 0 bases, leaving 9 bases not matched to a gene. CDR3 region: CASSRGLAGSTSTDTQYF. In nucleotides, the CDR3 is TGTGCCAGCAGCCGCGGACTAGCGGGGAGTACTAGCACAGATACGCAGTATTTT.

For this clone: One junction end disagrees with the germline gene, perhaps due to a read error. The chain couples TRBV5-4 to TRBJ1-1, with 9 bases that match TRBD1. This CDR3 comprises 15 residues. CDR1 is SGHNT and CDR2 is YYREEE in the germline V gene (reference sequence). CDR3 protein: CASRLDRGWNTEAFF. The CDR3 DNA sequence: TGTGCCAGCAGGTTGGACAGGGGCTGGAACACTGAAGCTTTCTTT.